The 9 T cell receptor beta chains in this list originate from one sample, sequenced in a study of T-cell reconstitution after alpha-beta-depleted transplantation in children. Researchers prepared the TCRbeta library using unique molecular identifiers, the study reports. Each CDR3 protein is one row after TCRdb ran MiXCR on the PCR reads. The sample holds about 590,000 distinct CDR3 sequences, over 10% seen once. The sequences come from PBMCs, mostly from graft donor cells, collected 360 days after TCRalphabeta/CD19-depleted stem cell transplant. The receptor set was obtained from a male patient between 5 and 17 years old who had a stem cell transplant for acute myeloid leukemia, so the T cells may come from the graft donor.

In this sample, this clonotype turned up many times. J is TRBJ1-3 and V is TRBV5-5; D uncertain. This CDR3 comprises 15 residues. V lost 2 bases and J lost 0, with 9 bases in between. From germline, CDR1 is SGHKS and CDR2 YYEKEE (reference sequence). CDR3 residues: CASSLWASSGNTIYF. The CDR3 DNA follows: TGTGCCAGCAGCTTATGGGCAAGCTCTGGAAACACCATATATTTT. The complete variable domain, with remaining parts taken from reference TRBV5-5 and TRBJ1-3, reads DAGVTQSPTHLIKTRGQQVTLRCSPISGHKSVSWYQQVLGQGPQFIFQYYEKEERGRGNFPDRFSARQFPNYSSELNVNALLLGDSALYLCASSLWASSGNTIYFGEGSWLTVV.

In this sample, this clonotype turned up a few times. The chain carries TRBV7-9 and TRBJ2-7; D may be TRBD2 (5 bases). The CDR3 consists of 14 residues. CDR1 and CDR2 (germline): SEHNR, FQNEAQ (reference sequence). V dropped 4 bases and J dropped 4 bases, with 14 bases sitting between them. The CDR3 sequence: CASSSLRRGYEQYF. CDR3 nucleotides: TGTGCCAGCAGCTCGCTCCGTCGGGGTTACGAGCAGTACTTC. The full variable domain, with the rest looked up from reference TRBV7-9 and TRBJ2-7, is DTGVSQNPRHKITKRGQNVTFRCDPISEHNRLYWYRQTLGQGPEFLTYFQNEAQLEKSRLLSDRFSAERPKGSFSTLEIQRTEQGDSAMYLCASSSLRRGYEQYFGPGTRLTVT.

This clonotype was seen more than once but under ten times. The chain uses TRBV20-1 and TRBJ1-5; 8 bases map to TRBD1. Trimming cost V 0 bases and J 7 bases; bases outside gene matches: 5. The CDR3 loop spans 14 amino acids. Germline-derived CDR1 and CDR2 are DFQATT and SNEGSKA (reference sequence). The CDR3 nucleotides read TGCAGTGCTAGAGATCCGGGACAGGCCCAGCCCCAGCATTTT. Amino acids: CSARDPGQAQPQHF.

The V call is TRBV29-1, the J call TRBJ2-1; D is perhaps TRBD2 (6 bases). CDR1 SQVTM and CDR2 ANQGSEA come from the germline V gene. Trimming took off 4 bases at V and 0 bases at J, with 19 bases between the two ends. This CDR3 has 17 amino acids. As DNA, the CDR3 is TGCAGCGTTGTAAATAGCGAGGGGCGGGGCTCCTACAATGAGCAGTTCTTC. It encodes CSVVNSEGRGSYNEQFF.

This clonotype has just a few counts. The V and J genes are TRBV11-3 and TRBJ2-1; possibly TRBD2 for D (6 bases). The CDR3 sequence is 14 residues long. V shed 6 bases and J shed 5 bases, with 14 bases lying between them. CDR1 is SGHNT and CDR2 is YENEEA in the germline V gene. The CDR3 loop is CASRRRDSDNEQFF. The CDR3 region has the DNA TGTGCCAGCAGAAGGCGGGACTCAGACAATGAGCAGTTCTTC.

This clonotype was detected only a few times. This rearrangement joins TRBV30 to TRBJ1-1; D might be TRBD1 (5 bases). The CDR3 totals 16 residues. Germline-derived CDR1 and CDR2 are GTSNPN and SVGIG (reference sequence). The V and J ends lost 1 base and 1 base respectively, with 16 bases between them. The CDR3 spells CAWSGSPGTRNTEAFF. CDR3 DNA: TGTGCCTGGAGTGGATCCCCGGGGACCAGGAACACTGAAGCTTTCTTT.

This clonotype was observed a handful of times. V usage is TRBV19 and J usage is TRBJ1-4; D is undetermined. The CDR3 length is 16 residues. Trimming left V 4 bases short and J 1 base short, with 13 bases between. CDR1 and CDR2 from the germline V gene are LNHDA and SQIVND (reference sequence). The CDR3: CASSKEVMITNEKLFF. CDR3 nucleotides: TGTGCCAGTAGTAAGGAGGTTATGATAACTAATGAAAAACTGTTTTTT.

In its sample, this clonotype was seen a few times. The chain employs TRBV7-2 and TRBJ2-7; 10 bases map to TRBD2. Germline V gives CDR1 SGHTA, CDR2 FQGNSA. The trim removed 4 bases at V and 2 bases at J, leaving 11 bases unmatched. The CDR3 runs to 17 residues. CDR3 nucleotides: TGTGCCAGCAGCTGGGACTCCCTAGCGGGAGTCACCTACGAGCAGTACTTC. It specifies CASSWDSLAGVTYEQYF.

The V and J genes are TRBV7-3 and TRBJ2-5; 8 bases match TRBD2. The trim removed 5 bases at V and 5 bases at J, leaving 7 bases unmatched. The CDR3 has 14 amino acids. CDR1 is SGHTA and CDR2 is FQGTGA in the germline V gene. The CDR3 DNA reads TGTGCCAGCAGCCCCAGCGGGAGTGTCGAGACCCAGTACTTC. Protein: CASSPSGSVETQYF.